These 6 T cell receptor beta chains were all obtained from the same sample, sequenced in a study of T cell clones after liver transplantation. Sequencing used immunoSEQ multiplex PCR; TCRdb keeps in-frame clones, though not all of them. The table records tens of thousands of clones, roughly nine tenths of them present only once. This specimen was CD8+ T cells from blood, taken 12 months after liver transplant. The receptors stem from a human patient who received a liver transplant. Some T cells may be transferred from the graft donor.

Here the CDR3 reads CASSFRRLAGESSYNEQFF. The CDR3 region has the DNA TGTGCCAGCAGCTTTCGCCGACTAGCGGGAGAGAGCTCCTACAATGAGCAGTTCTTC. The chain links TRBV5-6 to TRBJ2-1; 12 bases are a match to TRBD2. The V segment lost 2 bases and the J segment 0 bases; nucleotides outside the gene matches: 9. This CDR3 has 19 amino acids. CDR1 is SGHDT, CDR2 YYEEEE, per germline.

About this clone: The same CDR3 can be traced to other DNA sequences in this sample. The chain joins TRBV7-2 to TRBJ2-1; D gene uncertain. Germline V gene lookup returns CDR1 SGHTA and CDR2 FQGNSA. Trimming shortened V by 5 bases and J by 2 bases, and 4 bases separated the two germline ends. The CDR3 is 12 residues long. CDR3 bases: TGTGCCAGCAGCCGGCCCTACAATGAGCAGTTCTTC. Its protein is CASSRPYNEQFF.

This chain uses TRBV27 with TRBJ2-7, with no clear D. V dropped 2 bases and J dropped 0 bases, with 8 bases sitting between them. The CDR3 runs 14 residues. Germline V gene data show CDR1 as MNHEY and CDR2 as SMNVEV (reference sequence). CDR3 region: CASSLTSDSYEQYF. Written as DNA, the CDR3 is TGTGCCAGCAGTTTAACGTCCGACTCCTACGAGCAGTACTTC.

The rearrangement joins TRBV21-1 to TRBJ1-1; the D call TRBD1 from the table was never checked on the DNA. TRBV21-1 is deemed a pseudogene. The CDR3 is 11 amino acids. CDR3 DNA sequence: TGTGCCAGCAGGCTGACAGGGAAGGCTTTCTTT. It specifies CASRLTGKAFF.

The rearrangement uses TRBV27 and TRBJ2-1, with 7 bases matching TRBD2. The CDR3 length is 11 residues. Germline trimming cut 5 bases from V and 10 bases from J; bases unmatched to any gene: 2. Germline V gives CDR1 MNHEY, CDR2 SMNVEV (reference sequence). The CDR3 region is CASSLADEQFF. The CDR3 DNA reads TGTGCCAGCAGTCTAGCGGACGAGCAGTTCTTC.

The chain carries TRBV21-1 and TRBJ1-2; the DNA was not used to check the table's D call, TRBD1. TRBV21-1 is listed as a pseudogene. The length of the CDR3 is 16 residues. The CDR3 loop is CASSKGVDKPNYGYTF. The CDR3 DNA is TGTGCCAGCAGCAAAGGAGTAGACAAACCTAACTATGGCTACACCTTC.